The 14 T cell receptor beta chains reported below all come from one sample, sequenced in a study of identifying expanded T cells in peripheral blood. The method was immunoSEQ multiplex PCR; TCRdb's version includes in-frame clones alone and lacks a portion of them. This table has just over 90,000 clones, 88% appearing once. The sample taken for sequencing was blood. The source of these receptors is a person between 18 and 69 years old in good health.

This sequence joins TRBV5-1 and TRBJ2-5, with 8 bases fitting TRBD2. V lost 4 bases, J lost 5 bases, and 7 bases stayed unmatched. The germline V gene encodes CDR1 SGHRS and CDR2 YFSETQ. There are 14 residues in the CDR3. For the CDR3, the DNA is TGCGCCAGCAGCCAGGATAGCGGGGTGGAGACCCAGTACTTC. It codes for CASSQDSGVETQYF.

The chain carries TRBV5-1 and TRBJ1-2; D perhaps matches TRBD1 (6 bases). Germline CDR1 reads SGHRS; CDR2 reads YFSETQ. The CDR3 sequence is 14 residues long. Trimming removed 2 bases at V and 8 bases at J, with 16 bases between. DNA for the CDR3: TGCGCCAGCAGCTTACAACTTGGGGGCTGGGGCTACACCTTC. It translates to CASSLQLGGWGYTF.

In this sample, this clone turned up a few times. The CDR3 region has the DNA TGTGCCGGCCCCCCGACTGAAGCTAACTATGGCTACACCTTC. Translation: CAGPPTEANYGYTF. V and J are TRBV30 and TRBJ1-2; no clear D gene. Germline assignment: CDR1 GTSNPN and CDR2 SVGIG (reference sequence). The V end was cut by 8 bases, the J end by 0 bases, with 16 bases between. The CDR3 runs 14 residues.

The chain is built from TRBV6-5 and TRBJ1-6; 9 nucleotides match TRBD1. The length of the CDR3 is 16 residues. CDR1 and CDR2 (germline): MNHEY, SVGAGI. V was pared by 0 bases and J by 7 bases, with 4 bases of the junction left unmatched. CDR3 bases: TGTGCCAGCAGTTACTCGTCCGGGACAGGGAATTCACCCCTCCACTTT. Its protein is CASSYSSGTGNSPLHF.

This sequence joins TRBV6-5 and TRBJ1-1; TRBD1 matches 7 bases. CDR3 size: 12 residues. The germline V gene has CDR1 MNHEY and CDR2 SVGAGI. Losses at the gene ends were 7 bases for V and 5 bases for J; bases not matched to a gene: 4. CDR3 amino acids: CASTDRATEAFF. The CDR3 DNA follows: TGTGCCAGCACCGACAGGGCTACTGAAGCTTTCTTT.

The CDR3 DNA reads TGCGCCAGCCTTCGGACCAGTCTTACCTACGAGCAGTACTTC. The encoded protein is CASLRTSLTYEQYF. The rearrangement joins TRBV23-1 to TRBJ2-7; no firm D call. TRBV23-1 is an ORF, with its function uncertain. The CDR3 is 14 residues long. The V and J ends lost 8 bases and 2 bases respectively, with 16 bases between them.

This chain uses TRBV6-1 with TRBJ2-3; the match to TRBD1 covers 8 bases. The V and J ends lost 7 bases and 5 bases, in that order; junction bases with no gene match: 11. CDR3 length equals 15 residues. The germline V gene encodes CDR1 MNHNS and CDR2 SASEGT. CDR3 nucleotide sequence: TGTGCCAGCAAGCGGACAGGGATCCCCCAAGATACGCAGTATTTT. Protein product: CASKRTGIPQDTQYF.

This chain connects TRBV5-1 to TRBJ2-2; D tentatively reads TRBD1 or TRBD2 (5 bases each). Trimming took off 0 bases at V and 2 bases at J, with 17 bases between the two ends. CDR3 length: 18 amino acids. The germline CDR1 and CDR2 sequences are SGHRS and YFSETQ. CDR3 loop: CASSLGTPGRGNTGELFF. In nucleotides, the CDR3 is TGCGCCAGCAGCTTGGGGACACCGGGACGGGGAAACACCGGGGAGCTGTTTTTT.

This chain uses TRBV5-4 with TRBJ1-1; TRBD1 agrees at 9 bases. The CDR3 runs to 15 residues. J gave up 0 bases and V 4 bases, and 4 bases lay outside the gene matches. The germline V gene has CDR1 SGHNT and CDR2 YYREEE (reference sequence). The CDR3 sequence: CASSPTGGMNTEAFF. CDR3 nucleotides: TGTGCCAGCAGCCCGACAGGGGGAATGAACACTGAAGCTTTCTTT.

The chain employs TRBV28 and TRBJ1-4; TRBD1 agrees at 9 bases. In germline, CDR1 is MDHEN, CDR2 SYDVKM. V lost 3 bases to trimming and J lost 5 bases; unmatched junction nucleotides: 4. This CDR3 has 15 amino acids. CDR3 sequence reads: CASSLVGQGNEKLFF. In DNA, the CDR3 is TGTGCCAGCAGTTTGGTGGGACAGGGCAATGAAAAACTGTTTTTT.

This clone was seen more than once but under ten times. The genes are TRBV7-2 and TRBJ1-1, with 7 bases identical to TRBD1. CDR1 is SGHTA and CDR2 is FQGNSA in the germline V gene. Trimming cost V 5 bases and J 11 bases; bases outside gene matches: 8. The CDR3 is 12 amino acids. DNA for the CDR3: TGTGCCAGCAGCATGGACAGGCCTTACGCTTTCTTT. It specifies CASSMDRPYAFF.

The chain combines TRBV5-4 with TRBJ2-5; D gene uncertain. Germline CDR1 reads SGHNT; CDR2 reads YYREEE (reference sequence). The ends were cut back, 2 bases at V and 2 bases at J, with 4 bases in the middle. CDR3 length equals 12 residues. The CDR3 region has the DNA TGTGCCAGCAGCTTCCAACAAGAGACCCAGTACTTC. Amino acids: CASSFQQETQYF.

The rearrangement joins TRBV2 to TRBJ1-1, with D tentatively TRBD1 (6 bases). The CDR3 is 14 amino acids. Germline values: CDR1 SNHLY, CDR2 FYNNEI. V was pared by 7 bases and J by 5 bases, with 17 bases between. In nucleotides, the CDR3 is TGTGCCAGCACTAGAGTGGGAGGGGGTACTGAAGCTTTCTTT. Encoded protein: CASTRVGGGTEAFF.

The chain recombines TRBV27 with TRBJ2-1; no firm D call. The CDR3 is 10 amino acids. Germline CDR1 reads MNHEY; CDR2 reads SMNVEV (reference sequence). V was shortened by 6 bases and J by 7 bases, with 4 bases between the two germline ends. As DNA, the CDR3 is TGTGCCAGCAGCCTTAATGAGCAGTTCTTC. Translating gives CASSLNEQFF.